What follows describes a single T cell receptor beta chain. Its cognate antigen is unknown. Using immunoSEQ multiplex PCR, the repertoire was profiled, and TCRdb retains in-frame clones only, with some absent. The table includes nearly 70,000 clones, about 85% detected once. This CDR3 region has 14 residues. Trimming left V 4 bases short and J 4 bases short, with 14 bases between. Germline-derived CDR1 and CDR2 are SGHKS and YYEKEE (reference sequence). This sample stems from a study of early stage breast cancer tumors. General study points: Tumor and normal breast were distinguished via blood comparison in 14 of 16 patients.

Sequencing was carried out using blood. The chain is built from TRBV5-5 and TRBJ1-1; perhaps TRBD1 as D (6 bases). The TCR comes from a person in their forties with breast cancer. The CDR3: CASSGTQGGTEAFF. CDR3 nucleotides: TGTGCCAGCAGCGGTACACAGGGAGGCACTGAAGCTTTCTTT.